One sample yielded the 10 T cell receptor beta chains listed below, sequenced in a study of early T cells in non-severe SARS-CoV-2 infection. TCRdb independently ran MiXCR on the 5' RACE reads; one entry per CDR3 protein. Among roughly 100,000 distinct CDR3 sequences listed, over 10% were seen once. Sequences were obtained from whole blood. These TCRs come from an adult who was a healthcare worker with PCR-confirmed SARS-CoV-2 infection or an uninfected control (not recorded which).

J is TRBJ1-4 and V is TRBV7-2; 9 nucleotides agree with TRBD1. This CDR3 contains 15 residues. Germline CDR1 is SGHTA and CDR2 is FQGNSA. The trim removed 5 bases at V and 8 bases at J, leaving 9 bases unmatched. The CDR3 loop is CASSLGQGVWEKLFF. CDR3 nucleotides: TGTGCCAGCAGCCTGGGACAGGGAGTATGGGAAAAACTGTTTTTT.

This chain's CDR3 is CASSPGQGSYEQFF. The CDR3 bases are TGTGCCAGCAGCCCGGGACAGGGGTCGTATGAGCAGTTCTTC. This chain links TRBV28 with TRBJ2-1; 10 bases map to TRBD1. V lost 6 bases and J lost 8; bases outside the gene matches: 7. This CDR3 region has 14 residues. Germline CDR1 and CDR2: MDHEN and SYDVKM.

The table lists this clonotype with many counts. The chain links TRBV6-2 or TRBV6-3 to TRBJ2-3; unclear D gene. This CDR3 contains 12 residues. Germline V gene lookup returns CDR1 MNHEY and CDR2 SVGEGT. The V end was cut by 8 bases, the J end by 2 bases, with 8 bases between. The CDR3 protein is CASCVSTDTQYF. The CDR3 coding sequence is TGTGCCAGCTGCGTCTCCACAGATACGCAGTATTTT.

This clonotype was picked up a small number of times. The V and J genes are TRBV5-6 and TRBJ2-4, with unresolved D. The CDR3 consists of 13 residues. CDR1 and CDR2 from the germline V gene are SGHDT and YYEEEE. Trimming cost V 1 base and J 1 base, with 3 bases left between them. This chain's CDR3 is CASSLSAKNIQYF. CDR3 nucleotide sequence: TGTGCCAGCAGCTTGAGTGCCAAAAACATTCAGTACTTC.

This clonotype was counted at least ten times. The genes are TRBV7-9 and TRBJ1-1; D uncertain. The CDR3 has 15 amino acids. V was pared by 5 bases and J by 0 bases, with 13 bases between. Germline lookup yields CDR1 SEHNR and CDR2 FQNEAQ (reference sequence). Here the CDR3 DNA reads TGTGCCAGCAGCGTGATGGGCCTGATGAACACTGAAGCTTTCTTT. It specifies CASSVMGLMNTEAFF.

This clonotype appeared a few times. The chain employs TRBV5-1 and TRBJ1-1, with TRBD1 as a possible D gene (5 bases). This CDR3 has 14 amino acids. Trimming left V 5 bases short and J 0 bases short, with 11 bases between. The germline CDR1 and CDR2 sequences are SGHRS and YFSETQ. CDR3 DNA: TGCGCCAGCAGTTCGACAGCCCTGAACACTGAAGCTTTCTTT. It is translated as CASSSTALNTEAFF.

The genes are TRBV6-6 and TRBJ2-3; D ambiguous. Trimming took off 4 bases at V and 9 bases at J, with 17 bases between the two ends. The length of the CDR3 is 14 residues. Germline loops: CDR1 MNHNY, CDR2 SVGAGI (reference sequence). The DNA for the CDR3 is TGTGCCAGCAGTTCCGGCCGAATCAAAGGGACGCAGTATTTT. This encodes CASSSGRIKGTQYF.

This clonotype has ten or more counts. The chain combines TRBV2 with TRBJ2-5; 14 bases are shared with TRBD2. V lost 5 bases and J lost 5; bases outside the gene matches: 7. This CDR3 region has 16 residues. CDR1 and CDR2 from the germline V gene are SNHLY and FYNNEI. The CDR3 region has the DNA TGTGCCAGCAGTACACCGGGACTAGCGGGAGCCGAGACCCAGTACTTC. It specifies CASSTPGLAGAETQYF.

In its sample, this clonotype was seen many times. The chain links TRBV12-2 to TRBJ2-7; the table's D gene call, TRBD2, was not cross checked with the DNA. TRBV12-2 is listed as a pseudogene. The CDR3 is made up of 20 amino acids. CDR3 sequence (DNA): TGTGCAAGTCGCGACCATGGGAGGTTCTCCCTAGGCTACGGAGCCTACGAGCAGTACTTC. Translation: CASRDHGRFSLGYGAYEQYF.

This clonotype was observed a handful of times. The V and J genes are TRBV14 and TRBJ2-1, with D possibly being TRBD1 (6 bases). This CDR3 comprises 15 residues. V was shortened by 0 bases and J by 6 bases, with 12 bases between the two germline ends. CDR1 and CDR2 from the germline V gene are SGHDN and FVKESK. The CDR3 sequence: CASSQDMGQPNEQFF. The CDR3 DNA sequence: TGTGCCAGCAGCCAAGATATGGGACAACCCAATGAGCAGTTCTTC.